This T cell receptor (beta chain) originates from a study of a mutant IDH1 vaccine in newly diagnosed glioma (dated by TCRdb to about 2021). Turning to the overall study: Eight vaccinations were administered to patients in weeks 1, 3, 5, 7, 11, 15, 19 and 23, corresponding to visits V03 through V10. In the chemotherapy-containing groups, vaccination started alongside temozolomide cycles, whereas in patients who had radiotherapy alone it started 4-6 weeks after radiotherapy. Of the 30 or so patients who were treated, approximately 60% were male and approximately 38% were female, and the mean age was approximately 40 years. Before enrollment, most patients had been given radiochemotherapy with temozolomide as standard therapy, while the rest had received either radiotherapy alone or temozolomide alone. Peripheral blood was collected at six visits: V03 (baseline), V05, V07, V10, V12 and V13. For exploratory analyses, approximately 23 treated patients had longitudinal TCRB deep sequencing done wherever samples were available. General conclusions and limits of the study: Pseudoprogression appeared unrelated to alterations in the top peripheral T cell clonotypes detected by TCRB sequencing. The authors noted that analyses of patient blood samples could not be reproduced because of sample limitations. Immune responses induced by the vaccine were seen in approximately 93% of patients across multiple MHC alleles. PBMC samples for TCRB deep sequencing were selected based on availability.

Library preparation used the immunoSEQ multiplex PCR assay. Rearranged TCR beta chain sequences were amplified using the hsTCRB Kit according to the manufacturer's protocol. An Illumina MiSeq was used to sequence the TCRB libraries. The authors processed their data as follows. The proprietary platform of the kit vendor was used for demultiplexing, trimming and gene mapping. The immuneACCESS repertoire file appears here via TCRdb, limited to in-frame rearrangements. These files lack a portion of the clones; in checked studies, under half of the deficit traces to unresolved V genes, and the cause of the others is not known. V and J calls and clone size are given by that table; D and trimming were obtained from the DNA. The sample has about 60,000 clones on record, 70% to 85% of them singletons. Around 8.3% of the sample goes to the ten largest clones. For this clone: Its cognate antigen has yet to be identified. Per-base qualities were not stored, and no clone one base away is much larger.

V lost 4 bases and J lost 2 bases; the stretch between them is 9 bases long. Sequences LGHNA (CDR1) and YNFKEQ (CDR2) are obtained from the germline V gene. Reading from cysteine to phenylalanine, the CDR3 counts 14 amino acids. CDR3 DNA is the only sequence kept; it has 42 bases, read in frame from the first base. The time point label, read with the paper, signifies: week 11, during vaccination. Each vaccine dose, consisting of 300 ug of a 20-mer mutant IDH1 peptide in Montanide, was administered subcutaneously with topical imiquimod. Donors had newly diagnosed WHO grade 3 or 4 IDH1-mutant astrocytomas with loss of nuclear ATRX. The samples were drawn from NOA16, a multicentre, single-arm, open-label phase I trial in Germany that tested a mutant IDH1 peptide vaccine in humans for the first time. Genomic DNA for TCRB sequencing was extracted from EDTA blood using the DNeasy Blood and Tissue Kit.

The rearranged segments are TRBV4-2 and TRBJ1-3, with the D gene not clear enough to name. This TCR was sampled from a woman aged 45-65 years with glioma. Sequencing was performed on PBMCs, taken from a glioma patient whose treatment included an IDH1 peptide vaccine. The CDR3 amino acid sequence is: CASSPTQPGNTIYF. Here is the DNA: TGTGCCAGCAGCCCTACACAACCTGGAAACACCATATATTTT.